The present T cell receptor beta chain was sequenced within a study of control samples from healthy donors and cancer patients. CDR1 is SEHNR, CDR2 FQNEAQ, per germline (reference sequence). After removal of 5 bases from V and 7 bases from J, the junction contained 7 bases not matched to a gene. The CDR3 loop spans 14 amino acids. The data were produced by immunoSEQ multiplex PCR, yet TCRdb's version contains in-frame clones alone and is incomplete. The sample lists around 83,000 clones, 93% occurring once. Specimen: PBMCs. This sequence joins TRBV7-9 and TRBJ1-4; 7 bases map to TRBD1. This clonotype was obtained from a woman aged 40 to 50 with lung cancer. The CDR3: CASSLQGDGEKLFF. The DNA for the CDR3 is TGTGCCAGCAGCCTCCAGGGGGACGGTGAAAAACTGTTTTTT.